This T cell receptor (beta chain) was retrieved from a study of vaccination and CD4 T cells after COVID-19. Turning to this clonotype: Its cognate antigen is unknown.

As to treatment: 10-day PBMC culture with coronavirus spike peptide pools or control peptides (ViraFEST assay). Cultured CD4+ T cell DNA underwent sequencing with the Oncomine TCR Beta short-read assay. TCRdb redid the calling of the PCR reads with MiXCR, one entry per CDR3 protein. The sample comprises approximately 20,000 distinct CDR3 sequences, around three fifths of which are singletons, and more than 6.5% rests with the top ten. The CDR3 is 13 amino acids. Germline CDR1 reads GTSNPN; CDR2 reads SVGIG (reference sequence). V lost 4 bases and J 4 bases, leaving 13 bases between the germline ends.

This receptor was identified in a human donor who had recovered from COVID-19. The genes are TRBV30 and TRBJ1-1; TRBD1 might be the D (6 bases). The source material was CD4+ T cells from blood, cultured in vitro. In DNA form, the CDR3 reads TGTGCCTGGAATGGACAGTCGGGCACTGAAGCTTTCTTT. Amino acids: CAWNGQSGTEAFF.